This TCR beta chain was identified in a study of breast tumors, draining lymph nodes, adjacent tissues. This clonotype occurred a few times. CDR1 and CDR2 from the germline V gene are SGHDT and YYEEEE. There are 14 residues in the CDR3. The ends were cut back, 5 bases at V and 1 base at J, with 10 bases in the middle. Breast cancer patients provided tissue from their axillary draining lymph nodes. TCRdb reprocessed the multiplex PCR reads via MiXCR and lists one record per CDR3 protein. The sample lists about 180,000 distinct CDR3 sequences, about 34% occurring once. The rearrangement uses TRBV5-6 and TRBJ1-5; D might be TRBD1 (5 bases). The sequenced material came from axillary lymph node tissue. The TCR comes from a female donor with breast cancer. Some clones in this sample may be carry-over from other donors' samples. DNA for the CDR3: TGTGCCAGCAGGGGGGGGGGAAGCAATCAGCCCCAGCATTTT. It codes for CASRGGGSNQPQHF.